This TCR beta chain was captured in a study of cytomegalovirus exposure and HLA in healthy donors. The PCR employed 60 Vbeta primers together with 13 Jbeta primers. Measured with immunoSEQ multiplex PCR; TCRdb has only the in-frame clones, and not every one. The sample records about 98,000 clones, less than 70% being singletons. The CDR3 length is 16 residues. Germline V gene sequence: CDR1 MNHEY, CDR2 SMNVEV (reference sequence). Trimming removed 6 bases at V and 0 bases at J, with 17 bases between. This clone has just a few counts. The sequence was obtained from a female donor in good health and CMV-seronegative. The specimen was PBMCs. The chain combines TRBV27 with TRBJ1-1; tentative D call: TRBD1 (6 bases). CDR3 protein: CASSRDGQILNTEAFF. In DNA, the CDR3 is TGTGCCAGCAGCCGAGATGGACAGATCCTGAACACTGAAGCTTTCTTT.